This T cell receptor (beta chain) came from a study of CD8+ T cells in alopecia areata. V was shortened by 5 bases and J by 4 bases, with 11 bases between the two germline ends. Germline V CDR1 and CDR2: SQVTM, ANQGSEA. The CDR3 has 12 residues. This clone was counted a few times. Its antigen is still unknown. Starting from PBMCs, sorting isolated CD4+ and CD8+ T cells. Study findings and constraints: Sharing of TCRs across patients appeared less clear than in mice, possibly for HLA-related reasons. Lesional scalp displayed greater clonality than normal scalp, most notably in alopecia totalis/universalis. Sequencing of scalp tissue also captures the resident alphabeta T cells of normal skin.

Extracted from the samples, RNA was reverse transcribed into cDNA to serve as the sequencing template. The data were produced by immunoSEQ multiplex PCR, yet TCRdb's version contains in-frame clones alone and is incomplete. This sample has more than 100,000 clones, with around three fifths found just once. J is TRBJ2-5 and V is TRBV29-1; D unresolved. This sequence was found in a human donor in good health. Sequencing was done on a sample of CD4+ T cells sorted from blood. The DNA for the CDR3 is TGCAGCGTTTCGGTGGGTACAGAGACCCAGTACTTC. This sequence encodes CSVSVGTETQYF. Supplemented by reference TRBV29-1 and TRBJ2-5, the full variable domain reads SAVISQKPSRDICQRGTSLTIQCQVDSQVTMMFWYRQQPGQSLTLIATANQGSEATYESGFVIDKFPISRPNLTFSTLTVSNMSPEDSSIYLCSVSVGTETQYFGPGTRLLVL.